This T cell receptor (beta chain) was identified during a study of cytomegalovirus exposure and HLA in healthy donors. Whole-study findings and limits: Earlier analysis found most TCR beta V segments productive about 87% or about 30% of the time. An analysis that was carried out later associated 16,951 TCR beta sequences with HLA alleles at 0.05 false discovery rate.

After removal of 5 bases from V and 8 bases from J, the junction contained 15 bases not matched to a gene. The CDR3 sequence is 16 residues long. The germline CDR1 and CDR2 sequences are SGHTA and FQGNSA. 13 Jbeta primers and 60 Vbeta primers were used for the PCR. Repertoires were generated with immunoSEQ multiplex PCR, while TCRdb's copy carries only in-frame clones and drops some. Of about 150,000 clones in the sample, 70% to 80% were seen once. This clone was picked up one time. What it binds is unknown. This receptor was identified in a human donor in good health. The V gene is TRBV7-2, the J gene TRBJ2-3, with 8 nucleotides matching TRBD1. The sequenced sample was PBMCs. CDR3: CASSKRTIGQGGTQYF. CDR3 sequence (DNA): TGTGCCAGCAGCAAAAGGACGATCGGACAGGGAGGTACGCAGTATTTT.